This T cell receptor (beta chain) appears in the sequencing data of a study of human T cells and chemical hapten exposure. TCRdb independently ran MiXCR on the RACE reads; one entry per CDR3 protein. Of about 250,000 distinct CDR3 sequences listed, roughly 7.4% were seen once; the top ten hold 1.2%. Regarding time point: pre-sensitization, week 0. As to treatment: therapeutic diphenylcyclopropenone sensitization with weekly scalp DPC. Trimming pared 4 bases from V and 16 bases from J, leaving 17 bases between. Germline lookup yields CDR1 SGHAT and CDR2 FQNNGV. This CDR3 comprises 12 residues. Sequences were derived from whole blood, sampled in connection with sensitization to the hapten diphenylcyclopropenone (DPC). The origin of this receptor is a man aged 18 to 30 with alopecia areata. Some clones in this sample may be carry-over from other donors' samples. The genes are TRBV11-2 and TRBJ2-4; D remains unclear. The CDR3 loop reads CASSSPTGRNYF. The CDR3 DNA reads TGTGCCAGCAGCTCTCCCACCGGCCGGAACTACTTC. Variable domain in full (rest from reference TRBV11-2 and TRBJ2-4): EAGVAQSPRYKIIEKRQSVAFWCNPISGHATLYWYQQILGQGPKLLIQFQNNGVVDDSQLPKDRFSAERLKGVDSTLKIQPAKLEDSAVYLCASSSPTGRNYFGAGTRLSVL.